These 21 T cell receptor beta chains came from one sample sequenced in a study of T-cell reconstitution after alpha-beta-depleted transplantation in children. Unique molecular identifiers were incorporated into the prepared TCRbeta library. TCRdb used MiXCR to reprocess the PCR reads, holding one entry per CDR3 protein. The sample includes 300,000 to 400,000 distinct CDR3 sequences, around 15% seen only once; the top ten take about 41%. The sample consisted of PBMCs, mostly from graft donor cells, taken 360 days after TCRalphabeta/CD19-depleted stem cell transplant. The receptors shown here come from a male patient between 2 and 10 years old who had a stem cell transplant for acute lymphoblastic leukemia, so the T cells may come from the graft donor.

There are a few counts of this clonotype. The chain uses TRBV5-1 and TRBJ2-7; perhaps TRBD2 as D (5 bases). CDR3 length equals 14 residues. Germline loops: CDR1 SGHRS, CDR2 YFSETQ. Between the trimmed V and J ends, which lost 2 bases and 0 bases, there was a span of 9 bases. CDR3 loop: CASSLAVNSYEQYF. The CDR3 DNA reads as TGCGCCAGCAGCTTAGCGGTGAACTCCTACGAGCAGTACTTC.

This clonotype was seen at least ten times. The rearrangement links TRBV20-1 to TRBJ2-7; no definite D call. V was clipped by 3 bases and J by 6 bases, with 15 bases between them. This CDR3 is 13 amino acids long. CDR1 and CDR2 (germline): DFQATT, SNEGSKA (reference sequence). The CDR3 bases are TGCAGTGCTAGCCTCCCGCAGGCACGCGAGCAGTACTTC. It codes for CSASLPQAREQYF.

This clonotype was detected a few times. The chain recombines TRBV11-2 with TRBJ2-1, with TRBD2 matching over 14 bases. The trim removed 4 bases at V and 5 bases at J, leaving 7 bases unmatched. CDR1 is SGHAT and CDR2 is FQNNGV in the germline V gene. CDR3 length equals 17 residues. As DNA, the CDR3 is TGTGCCAGCAGCTCCGGGACTAGCGGGAGCCCCGACAATGAGCAGTTCTTC. Protein: CASSSGTSGSPDNEQFF.

The gene calls are TRBV5-1 and TRBJ1-3; TRBD1 might be the D (6 bases). The germline gives CDR1 SGHRS, CDR2 YFSETQ. The CDR3 has 14 residues. V was shortened by 4 bases and J by 4 bases, with 12 bases between the two germline ends. DNA for the CDR3: TGCGCCAGCAGCCCCGGGACACTCGGAAACACCATATATTTT. It encodes CASSPGTLGNTIYF.

This clonotype was seen only a few times. The chain employs TRBV7-9 and TRBJ2-3; 10 bases agree with TRBD2. The length of the CDR3 is 15 residues. J gave up 2 bases and V 5 bases, and 4 bases lay outside the gene matches. The germline V gene encodes CDR1 SEHNR and CDR2 FQNEAQ (reference sequence). In DNA, the CDR3 is TGTGCCAGCAGCCCTAGCGGGGGACACACAGATACGCAGTATTTT. As protein: CASSPSGGHTDTQYF.

This rearrangement joins TRBV5-1 to TRBJ2-1; 9 bases match TRBD1. Germline lookup yields CDR1 SGHRS and CDR2 YFSETQ. V trimming: 4 bases; J trimming: 7 bases; junction bases outside the gene matches: 18. This CDR3 region has 18 residues. CDR3 sequence reads: CASSERGDGTGYHNEQFF. The CDR3 region has the DNA TGCGCCAGCAGCGAGCGAGGAGACGGGACAGGGTACCATAATGAGCAGTTCTTC.

The sample holds many counts of this clonotype. The V call is TRBV12-3 or TRBV12-4, the J call TRBJ1-2; D unclear. The CDR3 is made up of 11 amino acids. The ends were cut back, 10 bases at V and 4 bases at J, with 10 bases in the middle. In DNA, the CDR3 is TGTGCCACTGACGGGAGCTATGGCTACACCTTC. This translates into CATDGSYGYTF.

This clonotype has only a few counts. The V call is TRBV20-1, the J call TRBJ1-4, with D perhaps matching TRBD1 (6 bases). Germline V CDR1 and CDR2: DFQATT, SNEGSKA (reference sequence). The CDR3 length is 13 residues. Trimming shortened V by 0 bases and J by 7 bases, and 9 bases separated the two germline ends. CDR3 DNA: TGCAGTGCTAGAGACCCAGGGGCTGAAAAACTGTTTTTT. Translating gives CSARDPGAEKLFF.

The chain recombines TRBV16 with TRBJ2-3; TRBD1 matches 7 bases. This CDR3 is built from 15 residues. The trim removed 3 bases at V and 0 bases at J, leaving 3 bases unmatched. Germline V gene data show CDR1 as KGHSY and CDR2 as FQNENV. As DNA, the CDR3 is TGTGCCAGCAGCCAGGACAGGACGAGCACAGATACGCAGTATTTT. Amino acids: CASSQDRTSTDTQYF.

Only a few counts were recorded for this clonotype. The chain combines TRBV19 with TRBJ1-6; D remains unclear. The germline V and J ends were trimmed by 1 base and 6 bases, with 13 bases remaining between them. Germline V lookup: CDR1 LNHDA, CDR2 SQIVND (reference sequence). The CDR3 runs to 16 residues. This CDR3 is CASSIGPTGANSPLHF. CDR3 coding DNA: TGTGCCAGTAGTATAGGACCAACTGGAGCTAATTCACCCCTCCACTTT.

V and J are TRBV15 and TRBJ2-3; D call uncertain. V lost 2 bases and J 1 base, leaving 10 bases between the germline ends. The germline CDR1 and CDR2 sequences are LNHNV and YYDKDF (reference sequence). The CDR3 runs 15 residues. In nucleotides, the CDR3 is TGTGCCACCAGCAGAAGTACGCCCGGCACAGATACGCAGTATTTT. This sequence encodes CATSRSTPGTDTQYF.

V gene TRBV12-3 or TRBV12-4 combines with J gene TRBJ2-5; 10 bases line up with TRBD2. V was clipped by 6 bases and J by 5 bases; unmatched bases: 15. This CDR3 has 17 residues. CDR3 sequence reads: CASRRASGRRHRETQYF. Here the CDR3 DNA reads TGTGCCAGCAGGCGGGCTAGCGGGAGAAGACACAGGGAGACCCAGTACTTC.

This rearrangement joins TRBV20-1 to TRBJ2-1, with TRBD2 matching over 8 bases. Germline CDR1 is DFQATT and CDR2 is SNEGSKA (reference sequence). The V segment lost 1 base and the J segment 5 bases; nucleotides outside the gene matches: 7. The CDR3 runs to 15 residues. The CDR3 DNA follows: TGCAGTGCTAGAGCTTCTAGCGGGTACAACAATGAGCAGTTCTTC. It specifies CSARASSGYNNEQFF.

CDR3 sequence: CASSLGDSGARNQPQHF. CDR3 bases: TGTGCCAGCAGCTTGGGGGACAGCGGGGCCCGCAATCAGCCCCAGCATTTT. This chain uses TRBV7-9 with TRBJ1-5; 7 nucleotides align to TRBD1. After removal of 3 bases from V and 2 bases from J, the junction contained 10 bases not matched to a gene. The CDR3 contains 17 residues. Germline V gives CDR1 SEHNR, CDR2 FQNEAQ (reference sequence).

The sample holds a few counts of this clonotype. The rearrangement links TRBV6-1 to TRBJ2-7, with D uncertain. The CDR3 sequence is 13 residues long. Germline CDR1 and CDR2: MNHNS and SASEGT. V lost 3 bases, J lost 4 bases, and 10 bases lay in between. CDR3 DNA: TGTGCCAGCAGTGACCGCCTCCGGTACGAGCAGTACTTC. Its translation: CASSDRLRYEQYF.

The rearrangement uses TRBV24-1 and TRBJ2-3; 10 nucleotides match TRBD1. Germline trimming cut 4 bases from V and 4 bases from J; bases unmatched to any gene: 7. CDR1 is KGHDR, CDR2 SFDVKD, per germline. The CDR3 spans 16 residues. The CDR3 here is CATSDATGGWSDTQYF. CDR3 coding DNA: TGTGCCACCAGTGACGCGACAGGGGGCTGGTCAGATACGCAGTATTTT.

J is TRBJ2-5 and V is TRBV24-1; no clear D. The CDR3 runs to 13 residues. Trimming removed 4 bases from V and 4 bases from J, with 9 bases in between. Germline values: CDR1 KGHDR, CDR2 SFDVKD. As DNA, the CDR3 is TGTGCCACCAGTGACCAATCGACAGAGACCCAGTACTTC. Translation gives CATSDQSTETQYF.

This clonotype has only a few counts. The chain couples TRBV5-1 to TRBJ2-7; TRBD1 matches 7 bases. Germline CDR1 SGHRS, CDR2 YFSETQ. The CDR3 length is 16 residues. J gave up 3 bases and V 5 bases, and 14 bases lay outside the gene matches. CDR3 in amino acids: CASSWAGGNKDYEQYF. In DNA form, the CDR3 reads TGCGCCAGCAGTTGGGCAGGGGGAAACAAGGACTACGAGCAGTACTTC.

J is TRBJ2-1 and V is TRBV12-3 or TRBV12-4, with 11 bases that match TRBD2. V was pared by 4 bases and J by 7 bases, with 6 bases of the junction left unmatched. The CDR3 is 15 amino acids. CDR3 sequence: CASSSRLAGRNEQFF. CDR3 in DNA: TGTGCCAGCAGTTCGAGACTAGCGGGACGTAATGAGCAGTTCTTC.

The V gene is TRBV6-2 or TRBV6-3, the J gene TRBJ2-1; TRBD1 aligns across 9 bases. The germline gives CDR1 MNHEY, CDR2 SVGEGT. The J segment lost 5 bases and the V segment lost 6 bases, leaving 5 bases of the junction unmatched. The CDR3 length is 14 residues. CDR3 sequence reads: CASRLDRGNNEQFF. In DNA, the CDR3 is TGTGCCAGCAGACTAGACAGGGGGAACAATGAGCAGTTCTTC.

The J gene is TRBJ2-1, the V gene TRBV19, with D perhaps given as TRBD1 or TRBD2 (5 bases each). The V end was cut by 6 bases, the J end by 8 bases, with 20 bases between. Germline-derived CDR1 and CDR2 are LNHDA and SQIVND (reference sequence). This CDR3 contains 15 residues. The CDR3, as DNA: TGTGCCAGTAGGGTGAGGGGCGGATGGAACGATGAGCAGTTCTTC. This translates into CASRVRGGWNDEQFF.